The rows below give T cell receptor beta chains drawn from one sample of a study of blood T cell repertoires in COVID-19. The method was immunoSEQ multiplex PCR; TCRdb's version includes in-frame clones alone and lacks a portion of them. Here the sample spans some 290,000 clones, roughly 90% being singletons. Source material: peripheral blood. These receptors all stem from a woman younger than 45 with COVID-19, enrolled during active disease. The conserved cysteine and the conserved F or W are not part of the CDR3 here. Size tells how often a clone was seen (once, few, many) or the class of an expanded clone, and some rows leave it out.

-	TRBV4-2	TRBJ2-7	ASSRGTSRYEQY
-	TRBV15	TRBJ1-2	ATSRGVGQRDSGYT
-	TRBV30	TRBJ1-4	AWSVVPEADEKLF
-	TRBV18	TRBJ1-1	ASSPLRTGEAF
-	TRBV14	TRBJ2-2	ASSQDGGGARELF
-	TRBV5-1	TRBJ1-3	ASTQGGAAGNTIY
-	TRBV19	TRBJ1-2	ASSPRTANGYT
-	TRBV5-8	TRBJ2-1	ASSYRDRGLPGNEQF
once	TRBV7-9	TRBJ2-5	ASSLGSSGGYQETQY
few	TRBV7-9	TRBJ1-1	ASSQLTQDNEAF
-	TRBV5-1	TRBJ1-4	ASSWSNRNEKLF
-	TRBV19	TRBJ2-7	ASSFRTGPYEQY
-	TRBV5-6	TRBJ2-1	ASSPSVGAGF
-	TRBV27	TRBJ2-1	ASTSTSGAFNEQF
-	TRBV14	TRBJ2-3	ASSQPGLPTDTQY
-	TRBV6-5	TRBJ2-7	ASSSAGTGVREQY
-	TRBV7-9	TRBJ2-3	ASTDSVGTDTQY
-	TRBV27	TRBJ1-1	ASSGHTNTEAF
-	TRBV19	TRBJ2-1	ASSSTGNPYNEQF
-	TRBV27	TRBJ1-6	ASKESRERGSPLH
-	TRBV5-1	TRBJ2-3	ASSLGATDTQY
-	TRBV27	TRBJ1-2	ASSSTGSPYYGYT
-	TRBV19	TRBJ1-5	ASSIGPRLNNQPQH
-	TRBV4-1	TRBJ2-1	ASSNLGSSRNEQF
-	TRBV5-1	TRBJ2-3	ASSLYSRGGTDTQY
-	TRBV27	TRBJ2-5	ASSVGTSGGETQY
-	TRBV9	TRBJ2-7	ASSRGQGTSYEQY
-	TRBV12-3/TRBV12-4	TRBJ2-1	ASSLRGKNEQF
-	TRBV4-1	TRBJ2-1	ASSQTTGSYNEQF
-	TRBV19	TRBJ2-1	ATAPRQGARYEQF
once	TRBV6-2/TRBV6-3	TRBJ1-2	ASSYRLPDRYYGYT